This TCR beta chain was documented in a study of blood T cell repertoires in COVID-19. About the study: Samples taken during acute and convalescent COVID-19 were collected in the United States, Italy and Spain.

In the study's own analysis: Reference gene primer amplification gave estimated nucleated cell counts. Data came from immunoSEQ multiplex PCR; TCRdb stores just in-frame clones and leaves some out. V and J calls and clone size are as listed in that table; D and trimming were resolved from the DNA. The sample has fewer than 200,000 clones; 70% to 90% are singletons. Per germline, CDR1 MDHEN and CDR2 SYDVKM. This CDR3 is 16 amino acids long. V lost 3 bases to trimming and J lost 7 bases; unmatched junction nucleotides: 9. The sample consisted of peripheral blood. The receptor comes from a woman of 80 years or more with COVID-19, enrolled during active disease. This chain connects TRBV28 to TRBJ2-1, with TRBD2 identical over 10 bases. The CDR3 here is CASSFVASGSRNEQFF. CDR3 bases: TGTGCCAGCAGTTTTGTCGCTAGCGGGAGCAGGAATGAGCAGTTCTTC.